This passage covers 21 T cell receptor beta chains from one sample sequenced in a study of blood T cell repertoires in COVID-19. Generated by immunoSEQ multiplex PCR, the TCRdb table keeps only in-frame clones and is missing some. The sample has around 250,000 clones; about nine tenths are singletons. Specimen: peripheral blood. The receptor set was obtained from a man in his 60s with acute or convalescent COVID-19.

The V gene is TRBV5-1, the J gene TRBJ2-7, with D possibly TRBD1 on 5 matching bases. Germline loops: CDR1 SGHRS, CDR2 YFSETQ. The CDR3 has 13 amino acids. Trimming left V 2 bases short and J 3 bases short, with 9 bases between. In nucleotides, the CDR3 is TGCGCCAGCAGCTTTAGGCAGGGCTACGAGCAGTACTTC. It yields the protein CASSFRQGYEQYF.

Only one count was recorded for this clone. This chain joins TRBV28 and TRBJ1-2, with 7 bases identical to TRBD1. Germline values: CDR1 MDHEN, CDR2 SYDVKM. Trimming took 3 bases from V and 2 from J; bases not matched to a gene: 3. The CDR3 loop spans 14 amino acids. The CDR3 DNA reads as TGTGCCAGCAGTTTGGGACAGATAAACTATGGCTACACCTTC. Translating gives CASSLGQINYGYTF.

This chain links TRBV7-9 with TRBJ1-4; 7 nucleotides align to TRBD1. The CDR3 covers 14 residues. The germline V gene encodes CDR1 SEHNR and CDR2 FQNEAQ (reference sequence). With 1 base clipped from V and 11 bases from J, the junction kept 7 bases outside the gene matches. The CDR3 nucleotides read TGTGCCAGCAGCTTAGATACACAGGGGCCTAAACTGTTTTTT. Translated, it gives CASSLDTQGPKLFF.

The chain links TRBV27 to TRBJ2-1; 11 positions match TRBD2. The CDR3 extends over 18 amino acids. Germline values: CDR1 MNHEY, CDR2 SMNVEV (reference sequence). J lost 3 bases, V lost 0 bases, and 7 bases had no gene match. CDR3 region: CASSLSGYSGRVYNEQFF. CDR3 coding DNA: TGTGCCAGCAGTTTATCGGGATATAGCGGGAGGGTCTACAATGAGCAGTTCTTC.

The chain joins TRBV6-2 or TRBV6-3 to TRBJ2-1; 10 bases are shared with TRBD2. The germline V gene has CDR1 MNHEY and CDR2 SVGEGT. The CDR3 covers 15 residues. The J segment lost 1 base and the V segment lost 5 bases, leaving 2 bases of the junction unmatched. The CDR3 bases are TGTGCCAGCAGTGTAGCGGGAGGTTCCTACAATGAGCAGTTCTTC. It specifies CASSVAGGSYNEQFF.

This rearrangement joins TRBV7-2 to TRBJ2-7, with D possibly matching TRBD2 (6 bases). Germline V gene sequence: CDR1 SGHTA, CDR2 FQGNSA. CDR3 length: 14 amino acids. Trimming stripped 6 bases from V and 1 base from J, with 13 bases between. The CDR3 coding sequence is TGTGCCAGCAGTCGGGACTTACAGTCCTACGAGCAGTACTTC. Translation gives CASSRDLQSYEQYF.

The chain is built from TRBV5-1 and TRBJ2-1; a weak D match, TRBD2 (5 bases). Germline lookup yields CDR1 SGHRS and CDR2 YFSETQ. The CDR3 totals 12 residues. V lost 2 bases to trimming and J lost 7 bases, with 7 bases between them. CDR3 sequence (DNA): TGCGCCAGCAGCTTCCCGGGGAATGAGCAGTTCTTC. Its protein is CASSFPGNEQFF.

This clone was recorded once. The rearrangement joins TRBV12-3 or TRBV12-4 to TRBJ1-1, with D possibly matching TRBD1 (5 bases). This CDR3 contains 13 residues. V was cut by 6 bases and J by 1 base, with 9 bases left in between. Here the CDR3 DNA reads TGTGCCAGCAGGGGGCAGCCGAACACTGAAGCTTTCTTT. As protein: CASRGQPNTEAFF.

The chain employs TRBV29-1 and TRBJ2-7; D may be TRBD2 (5 bases). Germline CDR1 reads SQVTM; CDR2 reads ANQGSEA. The V and J ends lost 5 bases and 9 bases respectively, with 17 bases between them. The CDR3 spans 12 residues. CDR3 in amino acids: CSVTEAFEGQYF. The CDR3 coding sequence is TGCAGCGTTACGGAAGCCTTTGAGGGGCAGTACTTC.

The chain uses TRBV11-2 and TRBJ2-7; tentatively, D is TRBD2 (5 bases). Trimming shortened V by 4 bases and J by 5 bases, and 18 bases separated the two germline ends. The germline CDR1 and CDR2 sequences are SGHAT and FQNNGV. The CDR3 has 15 amino acids. This CDR3 reads CASSSVGPEGDEQYF. In DNA form, the CDR3 reads TGTGCCAGCAGCTCGGTGGGCCCCGAGGGCGACGAGCAGTACTTC.

The count of this clone is one. This chain uses TRBV19 with TRBJ2-7; the match to TRBD2 covers 8 bases. Unmatched junction bases numbered 7, after V lost 6 bases and J lost 0 bases. This CDR3 has 15 residues. Germline V gives CDR1 LNHDA, CDR2 SQIVND (reference sequence). This chain's CDR3 is CASREAGESSYEQYF. The CDR3 bases are TGTGCCAGTAGAGAAGCGGGGGAGAGCTCCTACGAGCAGTACTTC.

CDR3 sequence (DNA): TGTGCCGGGGGGGCGACGGGGATGAACACTGAAGCTTTCTTT. Translated, it gives CAGGATGMNTEAFF. The chain carries TRBV28 and TRBJ1-1; possibly TRBD1 for D (6 bases). Germline-derived CDR1 and CDR2 are MDHEN and SYDVKM. CDR3 length equals 14 residues. V dropped 11 bases and J dropped 0 bases, with 16 bases sitting between them.

This clone was picked up one time. The chain is built from TRBV7-2 and TRBJ2-7; a weak D match, TRBD2 (6 bases). V was pared by 6 bases and J by 1 base, with 22 bases between. The CDR3 is 17 residues long. CDR1 is SGHTA, CDR2 FQGNSA, per germline. CDR3 in DNA: TGTGCCAGCAGTTCAACAGCCGCTAGCGAACTATCCTACGAGCAGTACTTC. This encodes CASSSTAASELSYEQYF.

This clone turned up a few times. V gene TRBV28 combines with J gene TRBJ2-5; 9 nucleotides agree with TRBD2. This CDR3 spans 13 amino acids. The junction had 4 bases not matched to a gene; V was cut back by 2 bases and J by 9 bases. Looked up from germline, CDR1 is MDHEN and CDR2 is SYDVKM. The CDR3 spells CASSLRTSEAQYF. In nucleotides, the CDR3 is TGTGCCAGCAGTTTAAGGACTAGCGAGGCCCAGTACTTC.

This clone was counted a single time. The chain carries TRBV2 and TRBJ2-7, with TRBD2 identical over 8 bases. V lost 6 bases, J lost 2 bases, and 6 bases stayed unmatched. Germline V gives CDR1 SNHLY, CDR2 FYNNEI. This CDR3 comprises 14 residues. CDR3 residues: CASRPIAGPYEQYF. The CDR3 nucleotides read TGTGCCAGCAGACCCATAGCGGGACCCTACGAGCAGTACTTC.

This sequence joins TRBV28 and TRBJ1-1; D possibly corresponds to TRBD1 (5 bases). Germline values: CDR1 MDHEN, CDR2 SYDVKM. This CDR3 comprises 12 residues. The V gene lost 5 bases and the J gene lost 8 bases, with 12 bases spanning the gap. CDR3 sequence reads: CASSPSGGEAFF. The DNA for the CDR3 is TGTGCCAGCAGTCCTAGTGGGGGGGAAGCTTTCTTT.

The V gene is TRBV18, the J gene TRBJ1-4; 7 positions match TRBD1. The CDR3 covers 13 residues. CDR1 is KGHSH, CDR2 LQKENI, per germline. With 3 bases clipped from V and 7 bases from J, the junction kept 2 bases outside the gene matches. The CDR3 protein is CASSPRGREKLFF. The CDR3 DNA sequence: TGTGCCAGCTCACCGAGGGGGCGTGAAAAACTGTTTTTT. The full variable domain, in which reference TRBV18 and TRBJ1-4 provide the parts outside the CDR3, is NAGVMQNPRHLVRRRGQEARLRCSPMKGHSHVYWYRQLPEEGLKFMVYLQKENIIDESGMPKERFSAEFPKEGPSILRIQQVVRGDSAAYFCASSPRGREKLFFGSGTQLSVL.

This clone has at least ten counts. This chain links TRBV19 with TRBJ2-1, with 13 nucleotides matching TRBD2. The V gene end was trimmed by 5 bases and the J gene end by 1 base; junction bases not matched to a gene: 8. The CDR3 runs 18 residues. Germline V lookup: CDR1 LNHDA, CDR2 SQIVND (reference sequence). CDR3: CASSALGLAGRSYNEQFF. CDR3 bases: TGTGCCAGTAGTGCCCTGGGACTAGCGGGACGATCCTACAATGAGCAGTTCTTC.

V usage is TRBV7-9 and J usage is TRBJ2-6; 7 nucleotides match TRBD1. V shed 1 base and J 2 bases; nucleotides not matched to a gene: 8. From germline, CDR1 is SEHNR and CDR2 FQNEAQ (reference sequence). The CDR3 has 18 residues. The CDR3 sequence: CASSLGQGYATGANVLTF. For the CDR3, the DNA is TGTGCCAGCAGCTTAGGACAGGGATATGCCACTGGGGCCAACGTCCTGACTTTC.

The chain joins TRBV2 to TRBJ2-1; 7 bases agree with TRBD1. The V segment lost 3 bases and the J segment 6 bases; nucleotides outside the gene matches: 2. The CDR3 consists of 13 residues. Germline values: CDR1 SNHLY, CDR2 FYNNEI. This CDR3 reads CASSDPGGNEQFF. DNA for the CDR3: TGTGCCAGCAGTGATCCAGGGGGCAATGAGCAGTTCTTC.

The J gene is TRBJ1-1, the V gene TRBV20-1, with TRBD1 as a possible D gene (6 bases). CDR1 is DFQATT and CDR2 is SNEGSKA in the germline V gene (reference sequence). The CDR3 runs 11 residues. Between the trimmed V and J ends, which lost 3 bases and 13 bases, there was a span of 15 bases. The CDR3 loop reads CSASWGQGGFF. DNA of the CDR3: TGCAGTGCTAGTTGGGGGCAGGGTGGTTTCTTT.